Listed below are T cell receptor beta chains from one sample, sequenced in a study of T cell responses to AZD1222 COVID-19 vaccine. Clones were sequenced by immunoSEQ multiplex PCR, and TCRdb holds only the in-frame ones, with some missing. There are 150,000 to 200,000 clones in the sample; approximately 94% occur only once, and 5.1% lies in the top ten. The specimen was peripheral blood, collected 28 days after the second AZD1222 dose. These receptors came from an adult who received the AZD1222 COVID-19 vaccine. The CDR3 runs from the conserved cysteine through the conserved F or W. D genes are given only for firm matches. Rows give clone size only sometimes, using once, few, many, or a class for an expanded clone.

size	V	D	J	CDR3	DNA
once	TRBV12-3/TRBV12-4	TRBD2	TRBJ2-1	CASSSSGRAKVF	TGTGCCAGCAGTTCTAGCGGGAGGGCCAAGGTCTTC
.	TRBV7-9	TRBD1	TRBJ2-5	CASSARDSYQETQYF	TGTGCCAGCAGCGCCCGGGACAGCTACCAAGAGACCCAGTACTTC
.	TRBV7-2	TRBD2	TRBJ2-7	CASRGGVGNGEQYF	TGTGCCAGCAGGGGAGGGGTGGGGAACGGCGAGCAGTACTTC
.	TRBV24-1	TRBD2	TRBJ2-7	CATIKRTSGSDEQYF	TGTGCCACCATCAAGAGGACTAGCGGGAGTGATGAGCAGTACTTC
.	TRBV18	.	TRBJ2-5	CASSPPNEVETQYF	TGTGCCAGCTCACCACCAAATGAGGTGGAGACCCAGTACTTC
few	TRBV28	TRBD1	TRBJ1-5	CASKNGQGNQPQHF	TGTGCCAGCAAGAACGGACAGGGCAATCAGCCCCAGCATTTT
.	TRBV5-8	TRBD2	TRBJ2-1	CASSSGTSQYNEQFF	TGTGCCAGCAGCTCCGGGACTAGCCAGTACAATGAGCAGTTCTTC
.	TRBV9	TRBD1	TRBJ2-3	CASSVGRTGGPDTQYF	TGTGCCAGCAGCGTAGGAAGGACAGGGGGCCCAGATACGCAGTATTTT
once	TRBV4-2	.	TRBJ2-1	CASSQDSRPSYNEQFF	TGTGCCAGCAGCCAAGACTCTCGCCCCTCCTACAATGAGCAGTTCTTC
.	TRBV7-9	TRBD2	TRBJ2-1	CASSLQGGRAINYNEQFF	TGTGCCAGCAGCCTCCAAGGCGGGAGGGCAATAAACTACAATGAGCAGTTCTTC
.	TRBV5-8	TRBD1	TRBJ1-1	CASSLNRGGYEAFF	TGTGCCAGCAGCTTGAACAGGGGGGGATATGAAGCTTTCTTT
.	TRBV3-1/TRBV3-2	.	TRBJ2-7	CASSQYTWGSYEQYF	TGTGCCAGCAGCCAATACACCTGGGGCTCCTACGAGCAGTACTTC
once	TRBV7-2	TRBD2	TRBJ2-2	CAGRGGDKANTGELFF	TGTGCCGGACGCGGGGGGGACAAAGCGAACACCGGGGAGCTGTTTTTT
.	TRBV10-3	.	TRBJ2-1	CAISESFGESVRAYNEQFF	TGTGCCATCAGTGAGTCGTTTGGAGAGTCTGTAAGAGCCTACAATGAGCAGTTCTTC
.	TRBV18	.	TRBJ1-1	CASSPRVTNTEAFF	TGTGCCAGCTCGCCCCGGGTCACGAACACTGAAGCTTTCTTT
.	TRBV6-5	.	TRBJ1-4	CATSRMEKLFF	TGTGCCACCTCTAGGATGGAAAAACTGTTTTTT
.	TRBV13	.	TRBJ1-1	CASSLGPTKIAEAFF	TGTGCCAGCAGCTTAGGCCCCACAAAAATAGCTGAAGCTTTCTTT
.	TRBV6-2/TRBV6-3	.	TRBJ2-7	CASSAQGALAGRPYHEQYF	TGTGCCAGCAGTGCACAGGGGGCTCTAGCGGGCCGACCCTACCACGAGCAGTACTTC
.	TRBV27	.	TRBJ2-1	CASSLNNEQFF	TGTGCCAGCAGCCTGAACAATGAGCAGTTCTTC
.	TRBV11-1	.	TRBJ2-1	CASSLYTGGSYNEQFF	TGTGCCAGCAGCCTCTACACCGGAGGGTCCTACAATGAGCAGTTCTTC
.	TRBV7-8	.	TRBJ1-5	CASSLWAAAEPQHF	TGTGCCAGCAGCTTATGGGCAGCCGCAGAGCCCCAGCATTTT
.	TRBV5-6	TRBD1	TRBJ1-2	CASSPTGGSNYGYTF	TGTGCCAGCAGCCCGACAGGGGGTTCTAACTATGGCTACACCTTC
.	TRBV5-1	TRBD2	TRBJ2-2	CASSYASGSTGELFF	TGCGCCAGCAGCTACGCTAGCGGGAGCACCGGGGAGCTGTTTTTT
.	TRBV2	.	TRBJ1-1	CASIVVSEAFF	TGTGCCAGCATCGTGGTTTCTGAAGCTTTCTTT
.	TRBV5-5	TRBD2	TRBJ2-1	CASSRLAIHEQFF	TGTGCCAGCAGCCGACTAGCTATACATGAGCAGTTCTTC
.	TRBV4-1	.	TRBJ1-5	CASSQGDQGNQPQHF	TGCGCCAGCAGCCAAGGGGACCAAGGCAATCAGCCCCAGCATTTT
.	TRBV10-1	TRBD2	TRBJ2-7	CASRDCGSVYEQYF	TGCGCCAGCAGAGACTGCGGGAGTGTCTACGAGCAGTACTTC
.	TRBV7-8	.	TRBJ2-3	CASSLGVASTDTQYF	TGTGCCAGCAGCTTAGGGGTAGCTAGCACAGATACGCAGTATTTT
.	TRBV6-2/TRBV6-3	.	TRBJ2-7	CASSAPTLLGTPYEQYF	TGTGCCAGCAGCGCGCCTACCCTTCTAGGGACACCCTACGAGCAGTACTTC
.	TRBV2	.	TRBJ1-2	CASVAFYGYTF	TGTGCCAGCGTAGCCTTCTATGGCTACACCTTC
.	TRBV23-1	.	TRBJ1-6	CASSHPLNSPLHF	TGCGCCAGCAGTCACCCCTTGAATTCACCCCTCCACTTT
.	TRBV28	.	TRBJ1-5	CASSTTGGGPNQPQHF	TGTGCCAGCAGTACCACAGGAGGAGGGCCTAATCAGCCCCAGCATTTT
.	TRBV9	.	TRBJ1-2	CASSSRSTPVYGYTF	TGTGCCAGCAGCTCGAGAAGCACCCCTGTCTATGGCTACACCTTC
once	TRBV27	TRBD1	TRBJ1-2	CASSPFRDRGEDGYTF	TGTGCCAGCAGTCCATTCCGGGACAGGGGAGAGGATGGCTACACCTTC
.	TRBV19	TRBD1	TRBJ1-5	CASSTRLLGQGRYNQPQHF	TGTGCCAGTAGCACCCGCCTCCTTGGACAGGGACGATATAATCAGCCCCAGCATTTT
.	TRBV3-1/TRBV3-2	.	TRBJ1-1	CASSHALMGGIGGYTEAFF	TGTGCCAGCAGCCACGCCTTGATGGGGGGGATTGGGGGCTACACTGAAGCTTTCTTT
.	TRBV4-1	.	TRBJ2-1	CASSQDGLFLSYNEQFF	TGCGCCAGCAGCCAAGATGGGCTCTTCCTCTCCTACAATGAGCAGTTCTTC
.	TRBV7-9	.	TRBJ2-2	CASSPRRGRRPGELFF	TGTGCCAGCAGCCCGCGGCGCGGAAGGAGGCCCGGGGAGCTGTTTTTT
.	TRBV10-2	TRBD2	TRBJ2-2	CATSGNTGELFF	TGCGCCACTAGCGGCAACACCGGGGAGCTGTTTTTT
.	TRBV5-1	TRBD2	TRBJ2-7	CASRIRGDSYEQYF	TGCGCCAGTCGTATCCGGGGGGACTCCTACGAGCAGTACTTC
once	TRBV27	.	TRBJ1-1	CASSLSPTANTEAFF	TGTGCCAGCAGTTTATCGCCAACAGCGAACACTGAAGCTTTCTTT
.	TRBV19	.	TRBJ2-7	CASSSGRGTVMQYF	TGTGCCAGTAGTAGCGGGCGCGGTACGGTAATGCAGTACTTC
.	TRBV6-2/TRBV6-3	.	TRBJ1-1	CASSYLGVSEAFF	TGTGCCAGCAGTTACTTAGGCGTATCTGAAGCTTTCTTT
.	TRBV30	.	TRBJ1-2	CAWSVNGLGTGGLSERGYTF	TGTGCCTGGAGTGTAAATGGGCTGGGTACGGGGGGTCTGAGTGAGCGTGGCTACACCTTC
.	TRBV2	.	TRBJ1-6	CASSRQRDNSPLHF	TGTGCCAGCAGTCGACAGAGGGATAATTCACCCCTCCACTTT
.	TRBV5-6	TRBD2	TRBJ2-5	CASSQLAGGLETQYF	TGTGCCAGCAGCCAACTAGCGGGAGGATTAGAGACCCAGTACTTC
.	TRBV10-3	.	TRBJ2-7	CATQQTGSYEQYF	TGTGCCACCCAGCAAACGGGTTCCTACGAGCAGTACTTC
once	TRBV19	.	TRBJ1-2	CASSMRQREGYTF	TGTGCCAGTAGTATGCGACAGAGAGAAGGCTACACCTTC
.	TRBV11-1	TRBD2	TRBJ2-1	CASSLGLAGVGQFF	TGTGCCAGCAGCTTGGGACTAGCGGGAGTGGGGCAGTTCTTC
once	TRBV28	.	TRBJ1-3	CASSFPGGSGNTIYF	TGTGCCAGCAGTTTTCCCGGGGGCTCTGGAAACACCATATATTTT